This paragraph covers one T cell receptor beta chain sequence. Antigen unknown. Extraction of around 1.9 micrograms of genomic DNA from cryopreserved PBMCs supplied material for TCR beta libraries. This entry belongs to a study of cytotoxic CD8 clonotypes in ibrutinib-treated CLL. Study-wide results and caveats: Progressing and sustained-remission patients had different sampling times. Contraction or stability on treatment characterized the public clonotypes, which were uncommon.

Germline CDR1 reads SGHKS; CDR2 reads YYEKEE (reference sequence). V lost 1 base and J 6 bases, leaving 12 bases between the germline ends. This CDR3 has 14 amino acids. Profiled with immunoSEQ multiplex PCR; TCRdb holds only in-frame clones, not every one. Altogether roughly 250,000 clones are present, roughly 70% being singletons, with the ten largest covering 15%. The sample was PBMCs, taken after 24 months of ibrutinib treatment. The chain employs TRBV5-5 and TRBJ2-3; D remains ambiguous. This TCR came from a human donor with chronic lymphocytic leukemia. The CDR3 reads CASSLLGFGDTQYF. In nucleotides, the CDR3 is TGTGCCAGCAGCTTGCTAGGCTTTGGGGATACGCAGTATTTT.